This T cell receptor beta chain originates from a study of cytotoxic CD8 clonotypes in ibrutinib-treated CLL. This clone has only a few counts. Its antigen is undetermined. Study observations and caveats: Measured clonality at baseline was greater than in age-matched healthy donors and tracked with circulating CD8+ T-cell counts. Clonality grew at ibrutinib response; at progression, it decreased back toward baseline.

CDR1 and CDR2 from the germline V gene are LGHNA and YNFKEQ. The CDR3 sequence is 14 residues long. V shed 3 bases and J 6 bases; nucleotides not matched to a gene: 6. Frozen PBMC stocks contributed around 1.8 micrograms of genomic DNA to the TCR beta libraries. Generated by immunoSEQ multiplex PCR, the TCRdb table keeps only in-frame clones and is missing some. There are hundreds of thousands of clones in the sample; 70% occur only once, and less than 20% lies in the top ten. The sample in question was PBMCs, obtained after 24 months of ibrutinib treatment. J is TRBJ1-2 and V is TRBV4-2, with 8 bases identical to TRBD1. The clonotype comes from a human donor with chronic lymphocytic leukemia. The CDR3 coding sequence is TGTGCCAGCAGCCAGGCCGGACAGGGTAATGGCTACACCTTC. Amino acids: CASSQAGQGNGYTF.